The 2 T cell receptor beta chains below come from one sample, sequenced in a study of a mutant IDH1 vaccine in newly diagnosed glioma. As to time point: baseline, week 1 (first vaccination visit). Treatment described: pre-vaccination baseline after standard-of-care therapy. Sequenced by immunoSEQ multiplex PCR; TCRdb stores in-frame clones only, minus some. The sample contains 90,000 to 100,000 clones, around 90% of which appear only once. Sample: PBMCs, taken from a glioma patient treated with radiotherapy, temozolomide or both. Source of these receptors: a woman between 45 and 60 years old with glioma.

For the CDR3, the DNA is TGTGCCACCGCATGGGAACTCTACAATGAGCAGTTCTTC. As protein: CATAWELYNEQFF. This chain uses TRBV6-6 with TRBJ2-1; no definite D call. The CDR3 contains 13 residues. V was clipped by 10 bases and J by 3 bases, with 13 bases between them. Germline assignment: CDR1 MNHNY and CDR2 SVGAGI (reference sequence).

The CDR3 DNA reads TGTGCCAGCAGGGATCCGGGACTAGCGGGAATCACAGATACGCAGTATTTT. It translates to CASRDPGLAGITDTQYF. The chain has TRBV28 and TRBJ2-3, with TRBD2 identical over 13 bases. CDR3 length equals 17 residues. After removal of 6 bases from V and 2 bases from J, the junction contained 8 bases not matched to a gene. Germline V CDR1 and CDR2: MDHEN, SYDVKM. The whole variable domain, remainder taken from reference TRBV28 and TRBJ2-3, is DVKVTQSSRYLVKRTGEKVFLECVQDMDHENMFWYRQDPGLGLRLIYFSYDVKMKEKGDIPEGYSVSREKKERFSLILESASTNQTSMYLCASRDPGLAGITDTQYFGPGTRLTVL.